A selection of T cell receptor beta chains follows, all from one sample in a study of cytomegalovirus exposure and HLA in healthy donors. Profiling relied on immunoSEQ multiplex PCR, and the TCRdb table lists in-frame clones only, not all of them. The sample contains fewer than 120,000 clones, approximately 80% of which appear only once. The sequenced sample was PBMCs. These receptors originate from a man aged 25-45 years in good health and CMV-seropositive. Both conserved end residues are part of each CDR3. Each record gives: J gene, clone size, V gene, CDR3 length, D gene, CDR3 protein, CDR3 DNA. The D gene is left open where the match is weak. Clone size is stated in some rows and not others, as once, few, many or a class when expanded.

TRBJ2-3 | . | TRBV4-2 | 15 | TRBD2 | CASSQSGGFTDTQYF | TGTGCCAGCAGCCAATCGGGGGGGTTCACAGATACGCAGTATTTT
TRBJ1-4 | few | TRBV5-4 | 12 | . | CASSLPGEKLFF | TGTGCCAGCAGCTTGCCCGGTGAAAAACTGTTTTTT
TRBJ2-2 | . | TRBV4-2 | 16 | TRBD1 | CASSQGQGGVSGELFF | TGTGCCAGCAGCCAAGGACAGGGTGGGGTGTCCGGGGAGCTGTTTTTT
TRBJ2-5 | . | TRBV4-3 | 15 | . | CASSQERGRGGEQYF | TGCGCCAGCAGCCAAGAAAGGGGCAGGGGTGGGGAGCAGTACTTC
TRBJ1-1 | . | TRBV4-1 | 17 | TRBD1 | CASSQARTGGMNTEAFF | TGCGCCAGCAGCCAAGCTCGGACAGGGGGGATGAACACTGAAGCTTTCTTT
TRBJ2-6 | . | TRBV10-3 | 16 | TRBD2 | CAIRGEAGGRSNVLTF | TGTGCCATCAGAGGGGAGGCGGGGGGCAGGTCCAACGTCCTGACTTTC
TRBJ2-3 | . | TRBV4-3 | 15 | TRBD2 | CASSQDDLLSGGVYF | TGCGCCAGCAGCCAAGACGATCTCTTGAGCGGGGGTGTGTATTTT
TRBJ2-4 | . | TRBV6-5 | 13 | . | CASRTDKWNIQYF | TGTGCCAGCAGAACCGACAAGTGGAACATTCAGTACTTC
TRBJ2-5 | once | TRBV18 | 15 | TRBD2 | CASSPVAGVRETQYF | TGTGCCAGCTCACCGGTCGCGGGGGTCCGGGAGACCCAGTACTTC
TRBJ2-5 | . | TRBV18 | 15 | TRBD1 | CASSARTGREETQYF | TGTGCCAGCTCAGCGAGGACAGGGCGGGAAGAGACCCAGTACTTC
TRBJ1-2 | . | TRBV18 | 16 | . | CASSPPLGRGLPGYTF | TGTGCCAGCTCACCACCTTTGGGCAGGGGCCTGCCGGGCTACACCTTC
TRBJ1-4 | . | TRBV7-2 | 14 | TRBD1 | CASSSGGGDEKLFF | TGTGCCAGCAGCTCAGGGGGTGGGGATGAAAAACTGTTTTTT
TRBJ1-2 | . | TRBV27 | 13 | TRBD1 | CASSPRGRDGYTF | TGTGCCAGCAGTCCGAGGGGGCGCGATGGCTACACCTTC
TRBJ2-7 | few | TRBV7-7 | 15 | TRBD1 | CASSPRQGSTYEQYF | TGTGCCAGCAGCCCAAGACAGGGGTCTACCTACGAGCAGTACTTC
TRBJ2-7 | . | TRBV30 | 15 | . | CAWSVFPGQYYEQYF | TGTGCCTGGAGTGTATTCCCCGGACAATACTACGAGCAGTACTTC
TRBJ2-7 | . | TRBV11-3 | 14 | TRBD1 | CASSSGDRVYEQYF | TGTGCCAGCAGCTCCGGGGACAGGGTATACGAGCAGTACTTC
TRBJ2-2 | . | TRBV7-2 | 15 | TRBD1 | CASSVSGGNTGELFF | TGTGCCAGCAGCGTCTCAGGGGGAAACACCGGGGAGCTGTTTTTT
TRBJ2-7 | . | TRBV25-1 | 15 | . | CASSERQGANSGQYF | TGTGCCAGCAGTGAGAGACAGGGTGCTAATAGCGGGCAGTACTTC
TRBJ2-7 | . | TRBV7-9 | 15 | TRBD1 | CASSLEGRGPHEQYF | TGTGCCAGCAGCTTAGAAGGCAGGGGGCCCCACGAGCAGTACTTC
TRBJ2-7 | few | TRBV2 | 13 | TRBD1 | CAISTGQPYEQYF | TGTGCCATTTCGACAGGGCAACCCTACGAGCAGTACTTC
TRBJ1-2 | . | TRBV9 | 13 | TRBD1 | CARRPTGAYGYTF | TGTGCCAGGAGACCGACAGGGGCATATGGCTACACCTTC
TRBJ1-2 | few | TRBV2 | 14 | TRBD1 | CASRWTGIELGYTF | TGTGCCAGCAGATGGACAGGGATTGAGCTCGGCTACACCTTC
TRBJ2-1 | . | TRBV30 | 14 | TRBD1 | CAVNTGASYNEQFF | TGTGCCGTTAATACAGGGGCCTCCTACAATGAGCAGTTCTTC
TRBJ2-1 | . | TRBV25-1 | 17 | TRBD1 | CASSESGDRGVYNEQFF | TGTGCCAGCAGTGAATCGGGGGACAGGGGGGTTTACAATGAGCAGTTCTTC
TRBJ2-1 | . | TRBV7-9 | 14 | . | CASSLGGLDNEQFF | TGTGCCAGCAGCCTGGGGGGGCTAGACAATGAGCAGTTCTTC
TRBJ1-5 | . | TRBV21-1 | 17 | . | CASSKLAVVLGNQPQHF | TGTGCCAGCAGCAAATTGGCAGTGGTATTGGGCAATCAGCCCCAGCATTTT
TRBJ2-7 | . | TRBV4-1 | 13 | TRBD2 | CASSQAGGPEQYF | TGCGCCAGCAGCCAAGCGGGGGGGCCTGAGCAGTACTTC
TRBJ2-3 | . | TRBV7-3 | 13 | . | CASSRTGPDTQYF | TGTGCCAGCAGCCGTACAGGGCCAGATACGCAGTATTTT
TRBJ1-1 | . | TRBV20-1 | 11 | . | CSYRVNTEAFF | TGCAGCTACCGGGTGAACACTGAAGCTTTCTTT
TRBJ2-7 | many | TRBV30 | 14 | TRBD2 | CAWKEAGGSGEQYF | TGTGCCTGGAAAGAGGCGGGGGGCTCTGGCGAGCAGTACTTC
TRBJ2-5 | . | TRBV5-6 | 14 | . | CASSLVWPQETQYF | TGTGCCAGCAGCTTGGTGTGGCCACAAGAGACCCAGTACTTC
TRBJ1-5 | few | TRBV6-5 | 13 | TRBD1 | CASRDRGDQPQHF | TGTGCCAGCAGGGACAGGGGTGATCAGCCCCAGCATTTT
TRBJ1-2 | few | TRBV28 | 14 | . | CASSLSQLLYGYTF | TGTGCCAGCAGTCTATCACAGCTCCTCTATGGCTACACCTTC
TRBJ2-5 | . | TRBV7-6 | 14 | . | CASSNEEPGETQYF | TGTGCCAGCAGCAATGAGGAGCCCGGAGAGACCCAGTACTTC
TRBJ2-3 | . | TRBV5-4 | 13 | . | CATGVDSTDTQYF | TGTGCCACCGGGGTTGACAGCACAGATACGCAGTATTTT
TRBJ1-2 | . | TRBV6-1 | 14 | TRBD1 | CASSDSWTGYGYTF | TGTGCCAGCAGCGACTCCTGGACAGGCTATGGCTACACCTTC
TRBJ2-1 | . | TRBV11-3 | 16 | TRBD2 | CASSLGTSGGLGEQFF | TGTGCCAGCAGCCTGGGGACTAGCGGGGGGCTGGGGGAGCAGTTCTTC
TRBJ2-3 | . | TRBV11-2 | 16 | TRBD2 | CASSLYLAGRTDTQYF | TGTGCCAGCAGCTTATACCTAGCGGGGCGCACAGATACGCAGTATTTT
TRBJ2-7 | . | TRBV29-1 | 11 | . | CSVRRADEQYF | TGCAGCGTCCGCAGGGCAGACGAGCAGTACTTC
TRBJ1-2 | . | TRBV28 | 13 | TRBD1 | CASSLQDRGGYTF | TGTGCCAGCAGTTTACAAGACAGGGGCGGCTACACCTTC
TRBJ1-5 | . | TRBV9 | 17 | TRBD1 | CASFPGQGGFSDQPQHF | TGTGCCAGCTTCCCCGGACAGGGGGGTTTTAGTGATCAGCCCCAGCATTTT
TRBJ2-3 | . | TRBV7-9 | 17 | TRBD2 | CASSSGELAGSTDTQYF | TGTGCCAGCAGCTCCGGGGAGCTAGCGGGGTCCACAGATACGCAGTATTTT
TRBJ2-1 | . | TRBV11-3 | 17 | TRBD1 | CASSLVIGDRLYNEQFF | TGTGCCAGCAGCTTAGTTATTGGGGACAGGCTTTACAATGAGCAGTTCTTC
TRBJ2-1 | . | TRBV2 | 16 | TRBD2 | CASSEVRLAVYNEQFF | TGTGCCAGCAGTGAAGTTCGGCTAGCGGTATACAATGAGCAGTTCTTC
TRBJ2-7 | . | TRBV7-8 | 15 | . | CASSYSYGVSYEQYF | TGTGCCAGCAGCTACAGCTACGGGGTATCCTACGAGCAGTACTTC